This paragraph covers one T cell receptor (beta chain) sequence. Its specificity is unknown. Relative to the germline gene, one junction end is altered; a read error may explain this. This entry comes from a study of cytomegalovirus exposure and HLA in healthy donors. Study results and limitations: Per a later analysis, HLA-associated TCR beta chains showed more clonal expansion than other, equally common TCR beta chains. Cytomegalovirus status, reportedly, was diagnosed with high specificity and sensitivity by the classifier.

Germline CDR1 ENHRY, CDR2 SYGVKD. This CDR3 spans 15 amino acids. The PCR was carried out with 60 Vbeta primers and 13 Jbeta primers. Produced via immunoSEQ multiplex PCR; TCRdb's table is partial and in-frame only. The data show about 120,000 clones, with around 80% seen just once and 1.5% held by the top ten. This TCR came from a young woman in good health and CMV-seronegative. The genes are TRBV10-3 and TRBJ1-2; D may be TRBD1 (5 bases). The specimen sequenced was PBMCs. The CDR3 spells CASSPWGQGMRGYTF. CDR3 in DNA: TGTGCCAGCAGTCCGTGGGGCCAGGGTATGCGCGGCTACACCTTC.